The 2 T cell receptor beta chains below come from one sample, sequenced in a study of identical twins. MiXCR, applied by TCRdb to the 5' RACE reads, yields one record per CDR3 protein. Among around 690,000 distinct CDR3 sequences, over 20% were seen once, and the ten largest hold more than 4%. These same records also appear under a second study, on T cells expressing NK-cell markers.

Source material: PBMCs. These receptors were collected from a young woman in good health.

The sample holds a few counts of this clonotype. The chain employs TRBV24-1 and TRBJ1-2; D is uncertain. CDR1 is KGHDR and CDR2 is SFDVKD in the germline V gene. This CDR3 contains 10 residues. The V end lost 11 bases, the J end lost 7 bases, and 10 bases lay between the germline ends. CDR3 amino acids: CANITGGYTF. CDR3 coding DNA: TGTGCCAACATTACTGGTGGCTACACCTTC.

There are many counts of this clonotype. The chain carries TRBV2 and TRBJ2-1; 7 bases are a match to TRBD2. The trim removed 0 bases at V and 0 bases at J, leaving 2 bases unmatched. CDR1 and CDR2 from the germline V gene are SNHLY and FYNNEI. The CDR3 runs 16 residues. The CDR3 nucleotides are TGTGCCAGCAGTGAAGCGCGGGGGAGCTCCTACAATGAGCAGTTCTTC. This encodes CASSEARGSSYNEQFF.